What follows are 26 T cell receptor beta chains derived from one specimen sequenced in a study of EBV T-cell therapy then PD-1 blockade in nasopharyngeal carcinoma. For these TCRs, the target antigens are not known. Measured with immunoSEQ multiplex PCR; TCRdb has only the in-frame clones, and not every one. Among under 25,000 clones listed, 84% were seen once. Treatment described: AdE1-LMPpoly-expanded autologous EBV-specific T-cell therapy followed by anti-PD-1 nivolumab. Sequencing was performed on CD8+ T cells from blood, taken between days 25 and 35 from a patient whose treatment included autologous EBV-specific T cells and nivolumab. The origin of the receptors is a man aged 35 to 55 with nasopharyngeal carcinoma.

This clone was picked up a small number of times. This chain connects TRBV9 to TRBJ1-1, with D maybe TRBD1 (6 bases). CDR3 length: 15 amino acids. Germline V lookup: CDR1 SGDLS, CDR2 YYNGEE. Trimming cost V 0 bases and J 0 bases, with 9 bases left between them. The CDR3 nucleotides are TGTGCCAGCAGCGTAGGTGGGGGCATGAACACTGAAGCTTTCTTT. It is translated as CASSVGGGMNTEAFF.

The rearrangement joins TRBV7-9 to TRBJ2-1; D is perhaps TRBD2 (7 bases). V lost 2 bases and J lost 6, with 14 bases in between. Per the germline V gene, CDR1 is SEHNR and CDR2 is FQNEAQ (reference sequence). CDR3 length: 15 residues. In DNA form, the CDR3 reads TGTGCCAGCAGCTTACTGCGCGGGGGCGTCAATGAGCAGTTCTTC. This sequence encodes CASSLLRGGVNEQFF. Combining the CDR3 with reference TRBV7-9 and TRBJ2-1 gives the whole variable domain DTGVSQNPRHKITKRGQNVTFRCDPISEHNRLYWYRQTLGQGPEFLTYFQNEAQLEKSRLLSDRFSAERPKGSFSTLEIQRTEQGDSAMYLCASSLLRGGVNEQFFGPGTRLTVL.

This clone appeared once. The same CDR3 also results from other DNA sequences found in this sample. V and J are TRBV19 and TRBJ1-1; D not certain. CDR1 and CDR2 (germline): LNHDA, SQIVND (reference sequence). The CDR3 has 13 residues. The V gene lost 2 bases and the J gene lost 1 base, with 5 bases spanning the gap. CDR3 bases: TGTGCCAGTAGTATATGGGGGAACACTGAAGCTTTCTTT. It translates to CASSIWGNTEAFF.

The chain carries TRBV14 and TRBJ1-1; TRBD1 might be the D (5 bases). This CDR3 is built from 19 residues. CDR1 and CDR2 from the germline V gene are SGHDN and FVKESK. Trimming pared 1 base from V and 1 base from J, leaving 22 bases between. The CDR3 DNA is TGTGCCAGCAGCCAAGTTTACCCAGGACAAGGGATGGAGAACACTGAAGCTTTCTTT. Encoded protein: CASSQVYPGQGMENTEAFF.

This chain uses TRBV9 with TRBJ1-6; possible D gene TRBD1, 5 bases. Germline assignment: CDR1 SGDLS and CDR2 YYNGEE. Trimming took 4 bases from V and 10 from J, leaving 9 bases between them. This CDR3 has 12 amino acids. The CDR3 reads CASSPQGSPLHF. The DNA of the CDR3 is TGTGCCAGCAGCCCCCAGGGATCACCCCTCCACTTT.

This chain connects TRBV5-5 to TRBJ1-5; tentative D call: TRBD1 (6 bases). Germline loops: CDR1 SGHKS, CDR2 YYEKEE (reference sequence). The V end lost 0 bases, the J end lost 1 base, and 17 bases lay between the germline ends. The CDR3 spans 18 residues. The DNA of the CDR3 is TGTGCCAGCAGCTTGGGGACGTTCAACAGGGTAAGCAATCAGCCCCAGCATTTT. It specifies CASSLGTFNRVSNQPQHF.

The CDR3 bases are TGCGCCAGCAGCATATGGACAGTCAGGGACGGGGAGCTGTTTTTT. Translating it yields CASSIWTVRDGELFF. This chain uses TRBV5-1 with TRBJ2-2; tentatively, D is TRBD1 (6 bases). Germline V gene sequence: CDR1 SGHRS, CDR2 YFSETQ. The CDR3 is 15 amino acids. V was shortened by 4 bases and J by 7 bases, with 17 bases between the two germline ends.

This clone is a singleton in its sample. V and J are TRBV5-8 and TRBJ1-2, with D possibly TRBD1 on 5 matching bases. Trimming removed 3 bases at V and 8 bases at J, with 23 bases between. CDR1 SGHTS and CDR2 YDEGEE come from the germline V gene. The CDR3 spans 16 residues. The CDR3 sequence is CASSSYVEQALKGYTF. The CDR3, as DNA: TGTGCCAGCAGCTCCTACGTTGAACAGGCGCTTAAGGGCTACACCTTC.

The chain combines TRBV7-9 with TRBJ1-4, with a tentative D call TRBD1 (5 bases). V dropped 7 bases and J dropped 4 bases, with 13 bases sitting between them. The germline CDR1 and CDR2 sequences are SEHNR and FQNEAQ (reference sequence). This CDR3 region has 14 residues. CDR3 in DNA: TGTGCCAGCATCCAGATAGGGGTTAATGAAAAACTGTTTTTT. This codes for CASIQIGVNEKLFF.

The CDR3 coding sequence is TGTGCTAGTGGTCCCCGGGCGGGCTATGGCTACACCTTC. Protein sequence: CASGPRAGYGYTF. The V and J genes are TRBV12-5 and TRBJ1-2; no reliable D call. There are 13 residues in the CDR3. V was shortened by 5 bases and J by 4 bases, with 11 bases between the two germline ends. Germline assignment: CDR1 LGHNT and CDR2 FRNRAP.

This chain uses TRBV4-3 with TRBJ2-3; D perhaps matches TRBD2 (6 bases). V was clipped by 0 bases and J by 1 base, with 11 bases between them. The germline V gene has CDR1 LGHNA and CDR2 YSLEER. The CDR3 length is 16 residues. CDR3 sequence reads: CASSQEFGGGTDTQYF. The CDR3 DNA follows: TGCGCCAGCAGCCAAGAATTCGGGGGAGGCACAGATACGCAGTATTTT.

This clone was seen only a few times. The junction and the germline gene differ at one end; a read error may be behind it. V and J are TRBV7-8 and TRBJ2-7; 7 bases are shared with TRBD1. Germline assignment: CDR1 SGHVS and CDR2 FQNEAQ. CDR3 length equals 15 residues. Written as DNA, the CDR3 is TGTGCCAGCGCCCGCCCCCGGACAGGCTCCCACGAGCAGTACTTC. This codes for CASARPRTGSHEQYF.

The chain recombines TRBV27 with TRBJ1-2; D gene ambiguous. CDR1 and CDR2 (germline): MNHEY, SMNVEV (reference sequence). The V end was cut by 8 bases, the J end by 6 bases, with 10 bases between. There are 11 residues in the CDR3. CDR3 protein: CASGRRDGYTF. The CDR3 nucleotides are TGTGCCAGCGGGAGGAGAGATGGCTACACCTTC.

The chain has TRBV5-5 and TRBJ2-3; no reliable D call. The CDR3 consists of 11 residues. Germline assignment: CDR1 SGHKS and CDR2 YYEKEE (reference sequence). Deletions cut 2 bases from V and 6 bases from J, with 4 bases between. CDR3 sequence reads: CASSFGDTQYF. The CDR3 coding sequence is TGTGCCAGCAGCTTTGGGGATACGCAGTATTTT.

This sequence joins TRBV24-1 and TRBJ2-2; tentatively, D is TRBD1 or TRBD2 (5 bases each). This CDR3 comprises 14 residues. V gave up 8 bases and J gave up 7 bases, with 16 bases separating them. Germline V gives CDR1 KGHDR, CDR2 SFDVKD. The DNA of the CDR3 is TGTGCCACCATGGGACCCACCGTGGACGGGGAGCTGTTTTTT. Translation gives CATMGPTVDGELFF.

The CDR3 here is CASSYPGTGRSNQPQHF. As DNA, the CDR3 is TGTGCCAGCAGTTACCCGGGGACAGGGCGTAGCAATCAGCCCCAGCATTTT. The chain carries TRBV6-2 or TRBV6-3 and TRBJ1-5, with TRBD1 matching over 9 bases. The CDR3 covers 17 residues. The junction had 5 bases not matched to a gene; V was cut back by 2 bases and J by 0 bases. Germline V lookup: CDR1 MNHEY, CDR2 SVGEGT.

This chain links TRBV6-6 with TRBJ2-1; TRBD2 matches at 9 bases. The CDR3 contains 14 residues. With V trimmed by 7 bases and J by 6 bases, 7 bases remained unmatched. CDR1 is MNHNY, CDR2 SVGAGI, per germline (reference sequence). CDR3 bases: TGTGCCAGCACGAATGCAGCGGGGGGCAATGAGCAGTTCTTC. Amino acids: CASTNAAGGNEQFF.

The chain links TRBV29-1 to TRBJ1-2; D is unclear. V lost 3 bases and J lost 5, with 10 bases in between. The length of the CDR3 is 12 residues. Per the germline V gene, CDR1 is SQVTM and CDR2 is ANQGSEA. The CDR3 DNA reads TGCAGCGTTGACGAGGCGGGTTATGGCTACACCTTC. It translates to CSVDEAGYGYTF.

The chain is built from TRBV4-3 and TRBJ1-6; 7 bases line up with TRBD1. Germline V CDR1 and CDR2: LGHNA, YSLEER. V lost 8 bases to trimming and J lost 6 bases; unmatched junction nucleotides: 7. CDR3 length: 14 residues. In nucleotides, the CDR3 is TGCGCCAGCCATCATCGGGACAGTAATTCACCCCTCCACTTT. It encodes CASHHRDSNSPLHF.

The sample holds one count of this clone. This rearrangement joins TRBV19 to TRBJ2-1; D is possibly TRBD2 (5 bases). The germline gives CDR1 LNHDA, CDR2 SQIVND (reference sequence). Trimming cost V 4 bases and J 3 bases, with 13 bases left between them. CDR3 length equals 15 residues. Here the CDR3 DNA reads TGTGCCAGTAGTAAGGAGGTATTAAGCTACAATGAGCAGTTCTTC. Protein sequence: CASSKEVLSYNEQFF. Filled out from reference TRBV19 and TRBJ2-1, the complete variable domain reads DGGITQSPKYLFRKEGQNVTLSCEQNLNHDAMYWYRQDPGQGLRLIYYSQIVNDFQKGDIAEGYSVSREKKESFPLTVTSAQKNPTAFYLCASSKEVLSYNEQFFGPGTRLTVL.

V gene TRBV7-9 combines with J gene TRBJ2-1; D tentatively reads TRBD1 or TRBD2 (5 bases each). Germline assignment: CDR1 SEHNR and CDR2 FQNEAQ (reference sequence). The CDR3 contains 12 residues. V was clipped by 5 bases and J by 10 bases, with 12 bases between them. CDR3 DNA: TGTGCCAGCAGCCCCCGGGACGGGGAGCAGTTCTTC. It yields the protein CASSPRDGEQFF.

The DNA of the CDR3 is TGCGCCAGCAGCCAAGATCCAGGGGGCAATCAGCCCCAGCATTTT. Residues: CASSQDPGGNQPQHF. This sequence joins TRBV4-1 and TRBJ1-5, with D possibly TRBD1 on 6 matching bases. The CDR3 consists of 15 residues. V lost 0 bases, J lost 2 bases, and 8 bases lay in between. Germline lookup yields CDR1 MGHRA and CDR2 YSYEKL.

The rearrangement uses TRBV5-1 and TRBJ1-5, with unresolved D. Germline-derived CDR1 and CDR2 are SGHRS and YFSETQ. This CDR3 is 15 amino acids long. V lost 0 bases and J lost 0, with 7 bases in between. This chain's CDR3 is CASSLGPYSNQPQHF. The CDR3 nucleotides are TGCGCCAGCAGCTTGGGGCCATATAGCAATCAGCCCCAGCATTTT.

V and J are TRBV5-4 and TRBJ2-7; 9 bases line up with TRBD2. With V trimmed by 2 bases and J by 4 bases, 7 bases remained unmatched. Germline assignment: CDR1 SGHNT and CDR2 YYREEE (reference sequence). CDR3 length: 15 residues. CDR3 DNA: TGTGCCAGCAGCTTTATAGAGACTAGCGGTTACGAGCAGTACTTC. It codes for CASSFIETSGYEQYF.

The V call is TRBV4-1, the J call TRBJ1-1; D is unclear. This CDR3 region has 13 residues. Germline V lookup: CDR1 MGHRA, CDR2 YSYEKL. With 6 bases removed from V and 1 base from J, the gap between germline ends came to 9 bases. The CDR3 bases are TGCGCCAGCAGTGAGAGGAGGAACACTGAAGCTTTCTTT. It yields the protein CASSERRNTEAFF.

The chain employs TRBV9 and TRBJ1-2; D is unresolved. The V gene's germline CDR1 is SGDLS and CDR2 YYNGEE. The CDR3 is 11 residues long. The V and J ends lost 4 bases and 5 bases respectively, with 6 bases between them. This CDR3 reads CASSSLYGYTF. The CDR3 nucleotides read TGTGCCAGCAGCTCCCTTTATGGCTACACCTTC.